This T cell receptor (beta chain) was sequenced in a study of vaccination effects on CD4 cells after COVID-19. Prior to sequencing, the ViraFEST assay stimulated PBMC with viral peptide pools, which expanded the antigen-specific CD4+ T cells. When about ten days of culture had elapsed, CD4+ T cells were isolated. Nucleocapsid antibodies stayed negative before and after vaccination, showing no earlier SARS-CoV-2 infection. The CDR3 is made up of 13 amino acids. Trimming stripped 6 bases from V and 0 bases from J, with 9 bases between. As concerns this clone: Its antigen is still unknown.

Profiled with immunoSEQ multiplex PCR; TCRdb holds only in-frame clones, not every one. There are around 19,000 clones in the sample; 70% to 80% occur only once, and about a sixth lies in the top ten. The source material was CD4+ T cells from PBMCs cultured with HCoV-229E spike peptides, sampled before COVID-19 vaccination. The source is a human donor who received a COVID-19 vaccine. The V gene is TRBV12-3 or TRBV12-4, the J gene TRBJ2-7; D might be TRBD1 (6 bases). CDR3 protein: CASRPGHSYEQYF. The CDR3 nucleotides read TGTGCCAGCAGGCCGGGACACTCCTACGAGCAGTACTTC.